The 8 T cell receptor delta chains listed next were all sequenced from one sample in a study of gamma-delta T cells after stem cell transplantation. TCRdb redid the clone calls on the RT-PCR reads with CATT. The sample records some 3,000 delta-chain clones, under 3% being singletons. The sample taken for sequencing was gamma-delta T cells. These receptors originate from a human donor. It is not recorded whose cells these are; they may come from a transplant donor.

Sample share makes this clone medium-sized. The same CDR3 can be traced to other DNA sequences in this sample. The genes are TRDV2 and TRDJ1, with TRDD3 matching 7 bases. Unmatched junction bases numbered 6, after V lost 4 bases and J lost 2 bases. CDR3 length: 14 residues. In germline, CDR1 is GEAIGNYY, CDR2 EKD. CDR3 in DNA: TGTGCCTGTGATACGGTACTGGGGACCGATAAACTCATCTTT. It yields the protein CACDTVLGTDKLIF.

Turning to this clone: The protein recorded in TCRdb matches a much larger clone and deviates from this DNA's translation at residue 6, suggesting a read error; the protein here is obtained by translating the DNA. The gene calls are TRDV2 and TRDJ1, with 9 bases aligning to TRDD3. Germline V gives CDR1 GEAIGNYY, CDR2 EKD. The V gene end was trimmed by 1 base and the J gene end by 6 bases; junction bases not matched to a gene: 20. This CDR3 has 19 residues. The CDR3 spells CACDTALGDTRRSENKLIF. For the CDR3, the DNA is TGTGCCTGTGACACGGCACTGGGGGACACCAGGAGGTCTGAGAATAAACTCATCTTT.

For this clone: This DNA translates differently at residue 10 from the TCRdb protein, which is that of a much larger clone; a read error is likely, and the protein shown is the DNA's own translation. The V call is TRDV2, the J call TRDJ1; TRDD3 matches at 10 bases. Germline-derived CDR1 and CDR2 are GEAIGNYY and EKD. The V segment lost 3 bases and the J segment 0 bases; nucleotides outside the gene matches: 15. The CDR3 length is 19 residues. CDR3 bases: TGTGCCTGTGACCCGGTACTGGGGGATGCACAGTTGTACACCGATAAACTCATCTTT. It codes for CACDPVLGDAQLYTDKLIF.

This clone was seen at least ten times. A far bigger clonotype differs at one base, so this is likely a read error. Other nucleotide sequences from this sample produce the same CDR3. V and J are TRDV2 and TRDJ1; 9 bases match TRDD3. Germline V gene data show CDR1 as GEAIGNYY and CDR2 as EKD. The CDR3 runs 17 residues. CDR3 residues: CACDGLGDLLNTDKLIF. As DNA, the CDR3 is TGCGCCTGTGACGGACTGGGGGACCTTCTTAACACCGATAAACTCATCTTT.

For this clone: The amino acid sequence in TCRdb belongs to a much larger clone and departs from this DNA's translation at residue 13, likely a sequencing read error; the sequence shown is translated from the DNA. The chain combines TRDV2 with TRDJ1, with 7 nucleotides matching TRDD3. The CDR3 extends over 16 amino acids. Germline CDR1 and CDR2: GEAIGNYY and EKD. In nucleotides, the CDR3 is TGTGCCTGTGATGAGGTACTGGGGACTTACACCGATAGACTCATCTTT. The encoded protein is CACDEVLGTYTDRLIF.

For this clone: A read error is the likely source, as a far larger clone sits one nucleotide away. The same CDR3 can be traced to other DNA sequences in this sample. The chain has TRDV2 and TRDJ1; 9 positions match TRDD3. Germline loops: CDR1 GEAIGNYY, CDR2 EKD. This CDR3 contains 18 residues. The CDR3 here is CACDTVVTGGPYTDKLIF. CDR3 sequence (DNA): TGCGCCTGTGACACTGTGGTTACTGGGGGACCGTACACCGATAAACTCATCTTT.

This clone occurred a few times. This sample also contains other DNA sequences that code for the same CDR3. The chain is built from TRDV2 and TRDJ1, with TRDD3 matching over 11 bases. Trimming cost V 0 bases and J 1 base; bases outside gene matches: 18. The CDR3 extends over 21 amino acids. The germline gives CDR1 GEAIGNYY, CDR2 EKD. For the CDR3, the DNA is TGTGCCTGTGACACCGTGGTGGTACTGGGGGATAAAGAAGGTCGCACCGATAAACTCATCTTT. Its translation: CACDTVVVLGDKEGRTDKLIF.

In the case of this clone: TCRdb attributes to this sequence the protein of a much larger clone, which differs from the DNA translation at residue 6; a read error is likely, and the protein displayed is translated from the DNA. This chain uses TRDV2 with TRDJ1; 13 bases map to TRDD3. This CDR3 region has 18 residues. CDR1 GEAIGNYY and CDR2 EKD come from the germline V gene. V gave up 1 base and J gave up 0 bases; unmatched junction bases: 7. The CDR3 spells CACDTPTGGYENTDKLIF. CDR3 sequence (DNA): TGTGCCTGTGACACGCCGACTGGGGGATACGAGAACACCGATAAACTCATCTTT.